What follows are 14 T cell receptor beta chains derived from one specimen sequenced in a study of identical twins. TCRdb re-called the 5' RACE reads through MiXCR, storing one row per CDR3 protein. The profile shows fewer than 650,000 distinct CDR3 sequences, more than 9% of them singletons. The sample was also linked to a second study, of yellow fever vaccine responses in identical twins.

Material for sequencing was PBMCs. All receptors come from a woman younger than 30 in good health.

The CDR3 reads CSPRGWTGDLLLANYGYTF. The CDR3 nucleotides are TGCAGCCCGCGAGGCTGGACAGGGGACCTACTACTAGCTAACTATGGCTACACCTTC. V is TRBV29-1 and J is TRBJ1-2; 9 nucleotides line up with TRBD1. The CDR3 sequence is 19 residues long. The germline gives CDR1 SQVTM, CDR2 ANQGSEA. The V and J ends lost 8 bases and 0 bases, in that order; junction bases with no gene match: 22. The full variable domain, rest sourced from reference TRBV29-1 and TRBJ1-2, is SAVISQKPSRDICQRGTSLTIQCQVDSQVTMMFWYRQQPGQSLTLIATANQGSEATYESGFVIDKFPISRPNLTFSTLTVSNMSPEDSSIYLCSPRGWTGDLLLANYGYTFGSGTRLTVV.

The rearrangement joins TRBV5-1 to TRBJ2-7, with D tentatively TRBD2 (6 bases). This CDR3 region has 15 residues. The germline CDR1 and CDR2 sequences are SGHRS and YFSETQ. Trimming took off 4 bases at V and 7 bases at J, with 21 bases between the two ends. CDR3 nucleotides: TGCGCCAGCAGCCCCTCTAGCGCCCCTCCGGGGGAGCAGTACTTC. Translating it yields CASSPSSAPPGEQYF.

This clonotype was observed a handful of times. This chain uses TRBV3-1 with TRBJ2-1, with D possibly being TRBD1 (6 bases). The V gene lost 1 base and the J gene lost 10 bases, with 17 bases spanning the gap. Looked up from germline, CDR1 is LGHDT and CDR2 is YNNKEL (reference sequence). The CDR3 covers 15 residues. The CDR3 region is CASSQASQGLGEQFF. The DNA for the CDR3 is TGTGCCAGCAGCCAAGCGAGTCAGGGGTTGGGAGAGCAGTTCTTC.

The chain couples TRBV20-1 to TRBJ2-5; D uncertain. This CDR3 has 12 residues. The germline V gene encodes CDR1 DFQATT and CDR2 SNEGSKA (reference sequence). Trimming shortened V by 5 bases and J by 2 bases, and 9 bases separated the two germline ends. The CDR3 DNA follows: TGCAGTGCTTTCTCTATACAAGAGACCCAGTACTTC. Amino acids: CSAFSIQETQYF.

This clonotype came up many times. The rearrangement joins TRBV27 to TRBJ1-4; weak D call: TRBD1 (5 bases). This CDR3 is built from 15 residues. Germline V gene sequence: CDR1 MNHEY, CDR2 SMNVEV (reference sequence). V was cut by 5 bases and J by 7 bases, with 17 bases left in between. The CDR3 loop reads CASSTRQRTGEKLFF. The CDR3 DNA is TGTGCCAGCAGTACCCGACAGCGAACGGGTGAAAAACTGTTTTTT.

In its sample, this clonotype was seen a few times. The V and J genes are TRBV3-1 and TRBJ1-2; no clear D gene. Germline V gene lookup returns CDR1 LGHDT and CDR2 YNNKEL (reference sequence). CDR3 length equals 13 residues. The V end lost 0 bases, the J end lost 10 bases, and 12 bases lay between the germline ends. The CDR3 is CASSQEYRETYTF. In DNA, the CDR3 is TGTGCCAGCAGCCAAGAATATCGGGAGACCTACACCTTC.

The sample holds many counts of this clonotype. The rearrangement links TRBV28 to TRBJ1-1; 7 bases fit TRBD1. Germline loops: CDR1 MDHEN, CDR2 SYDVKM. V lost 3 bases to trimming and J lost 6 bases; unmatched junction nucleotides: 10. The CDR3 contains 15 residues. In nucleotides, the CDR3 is TGTGCCAGCAGTTTCTTCCCGGGACAGACCCCTGAAGCTTTCTTT. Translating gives CASSFFPGQTPEAFF.

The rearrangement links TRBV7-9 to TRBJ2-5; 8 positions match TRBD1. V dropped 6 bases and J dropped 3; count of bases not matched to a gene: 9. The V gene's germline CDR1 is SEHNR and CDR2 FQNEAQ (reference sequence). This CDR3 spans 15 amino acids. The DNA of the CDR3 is TGTGCCAGCAGAAAGACCGGGACAGGTGAAGAGACCCAGTACTTC. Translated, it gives CASRKTGTGEETQYF.

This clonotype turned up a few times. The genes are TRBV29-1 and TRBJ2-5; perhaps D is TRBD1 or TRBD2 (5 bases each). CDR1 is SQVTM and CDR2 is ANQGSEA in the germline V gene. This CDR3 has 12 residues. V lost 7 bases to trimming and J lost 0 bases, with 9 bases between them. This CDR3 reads CSGGEYQETQYF. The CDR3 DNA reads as TGCAGCGGAGGGGAGTACCAAGAGACCCAGTACTTC.

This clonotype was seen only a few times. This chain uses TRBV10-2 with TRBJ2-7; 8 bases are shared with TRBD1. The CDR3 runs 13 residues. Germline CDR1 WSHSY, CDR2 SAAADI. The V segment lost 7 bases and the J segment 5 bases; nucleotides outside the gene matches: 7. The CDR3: CASIGDRGNEQYF. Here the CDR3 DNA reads TGCGCCAGCATAGGAGACAGGGGAAACGAGCAGTACTTC.

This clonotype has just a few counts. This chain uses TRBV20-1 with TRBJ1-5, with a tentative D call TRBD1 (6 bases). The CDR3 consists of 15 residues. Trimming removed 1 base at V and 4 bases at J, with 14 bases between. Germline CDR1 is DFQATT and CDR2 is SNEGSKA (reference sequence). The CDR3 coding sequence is TGCAGTGCTAGAGGAAGCAGGGGTGGGAATCAGCCCCAGCATTTT. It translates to CSARGSRGGNQPQHF.

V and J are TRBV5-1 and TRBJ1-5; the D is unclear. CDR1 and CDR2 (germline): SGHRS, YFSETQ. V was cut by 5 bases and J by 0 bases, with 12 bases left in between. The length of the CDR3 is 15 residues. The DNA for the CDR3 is TGCGCCAGCAGTCTAGACGGAGATAGCAATCAGCCCCAGCATTTT. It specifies CASSLDGDSNQPQHF.

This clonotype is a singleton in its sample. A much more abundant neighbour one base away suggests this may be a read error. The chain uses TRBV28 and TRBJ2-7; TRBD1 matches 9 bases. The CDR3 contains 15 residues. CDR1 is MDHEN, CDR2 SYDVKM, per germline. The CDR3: CASSSAGTGSYEHYF. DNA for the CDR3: TGTGCCAGCAGTTCCGCCGGGACAGGGAGTTACGAGCATTACTTC.

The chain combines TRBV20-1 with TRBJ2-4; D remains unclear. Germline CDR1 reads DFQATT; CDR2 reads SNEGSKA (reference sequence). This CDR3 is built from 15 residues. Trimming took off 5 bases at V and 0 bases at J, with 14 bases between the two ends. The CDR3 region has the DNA TGCAGTGCTCCCAAGAGCGATCTAGCCAAAAACATTCAGTACTTC. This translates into CSAPKSDLAKNIQYF.